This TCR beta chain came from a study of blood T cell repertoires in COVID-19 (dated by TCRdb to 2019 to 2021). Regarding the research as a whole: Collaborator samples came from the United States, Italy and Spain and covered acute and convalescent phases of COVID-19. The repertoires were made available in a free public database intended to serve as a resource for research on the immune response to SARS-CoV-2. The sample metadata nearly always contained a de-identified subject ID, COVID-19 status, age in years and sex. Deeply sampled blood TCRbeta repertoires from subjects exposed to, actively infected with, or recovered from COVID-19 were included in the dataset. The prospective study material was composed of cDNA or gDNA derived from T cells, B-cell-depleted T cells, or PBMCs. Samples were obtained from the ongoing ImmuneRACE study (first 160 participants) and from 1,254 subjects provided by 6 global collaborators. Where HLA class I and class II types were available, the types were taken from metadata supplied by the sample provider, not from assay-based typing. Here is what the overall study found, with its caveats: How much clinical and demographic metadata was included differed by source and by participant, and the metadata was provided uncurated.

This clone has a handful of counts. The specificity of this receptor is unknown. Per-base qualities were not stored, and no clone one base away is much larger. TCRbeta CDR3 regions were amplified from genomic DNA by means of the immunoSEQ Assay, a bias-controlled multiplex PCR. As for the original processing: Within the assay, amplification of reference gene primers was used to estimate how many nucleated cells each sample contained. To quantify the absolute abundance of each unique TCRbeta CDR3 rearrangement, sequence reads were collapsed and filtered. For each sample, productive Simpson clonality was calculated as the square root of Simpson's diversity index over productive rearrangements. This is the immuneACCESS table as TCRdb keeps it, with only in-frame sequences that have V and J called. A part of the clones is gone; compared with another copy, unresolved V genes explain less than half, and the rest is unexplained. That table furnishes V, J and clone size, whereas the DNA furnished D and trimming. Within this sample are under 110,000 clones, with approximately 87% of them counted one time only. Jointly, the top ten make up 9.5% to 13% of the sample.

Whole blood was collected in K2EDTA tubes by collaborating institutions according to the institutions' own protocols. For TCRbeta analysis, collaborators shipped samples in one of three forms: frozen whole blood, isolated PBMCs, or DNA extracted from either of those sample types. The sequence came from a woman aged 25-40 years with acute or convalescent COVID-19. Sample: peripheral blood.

This receptor carries the CDR3 CSVQGAGEKLFF. The base sequence is TGCAGCGTCCAGGGGGCGGGCGAAAAACTGTTTTTT. Recombination connected TRBV29-1 to TRBJ1-4, with 8 bases aligning to TRBD1. From V the trimming removes 6 bases and from J it removes 8 bases, while the gene matches leave 5 bases of the junction unaccounted for. Reading from cysteine to phenylalanine, the CDR3 counts 12 amino acids. Just the 36-base CDR3 DNA is kept, in frame starting at base 1. CDR1 SQVTM and CDR2 ANQGSEA are derived from the germline V gene.